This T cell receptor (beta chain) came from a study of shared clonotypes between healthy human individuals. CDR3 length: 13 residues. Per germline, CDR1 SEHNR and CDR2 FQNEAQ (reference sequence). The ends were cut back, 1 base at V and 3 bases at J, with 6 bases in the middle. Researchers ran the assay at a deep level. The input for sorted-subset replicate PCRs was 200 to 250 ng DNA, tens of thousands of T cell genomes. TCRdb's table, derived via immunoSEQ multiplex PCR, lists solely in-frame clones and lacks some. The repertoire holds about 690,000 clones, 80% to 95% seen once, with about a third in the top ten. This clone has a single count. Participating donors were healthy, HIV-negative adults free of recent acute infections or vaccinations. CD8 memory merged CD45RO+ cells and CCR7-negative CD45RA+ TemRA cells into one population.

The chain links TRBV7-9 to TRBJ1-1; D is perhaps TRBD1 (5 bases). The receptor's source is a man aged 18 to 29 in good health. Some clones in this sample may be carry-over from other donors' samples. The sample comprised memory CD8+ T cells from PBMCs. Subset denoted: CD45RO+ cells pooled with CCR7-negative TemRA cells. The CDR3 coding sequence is TGTGCCAGCAGCTTAGTGGGGGACACTGAAGCTTTCTTT. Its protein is CASSLVGDTEAFF. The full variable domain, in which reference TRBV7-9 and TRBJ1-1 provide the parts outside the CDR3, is DTGVSQNPRHKITKRGQNVTFRCDPISEHNRLYWYRQTLGQGPEFLTYFQNEAQLEKSRLLSDRFSAERPKGSFSTLEIQRTEQGDSAMYLCASSLVGDTEAFFGQGTRLTVV.